The 25 T cell receptor beta chains below all came from one sample that was sequenced in a study of T-cell memory formation after mild COVID-19. Via MiXCR, TCRdb re-called the 5' RACE reads, giving one row per CDR3 protein. The sample contains about 290,000 distinct CDR3 sequences, roughly 15% of which appear only once. The sequenced sample consisted of PBMCs or a T cell subset sorted from them (not recorded which). The receptors come from a man younger than 35 who had mild COVID-19 (a few samples of this study predate the infection). Cell type and time point are not known.

V usage is TRBV6-5 and J usage is TRBJ2-7; D remains unclear. Trimming cost V 5 bases and J 5 bases, with 10 bases left between them. CDR3 size: 12 residues. Germline CDR1 MNHEY, CDR2 SVGAGI. CDR3 region: CASSPGANEQYF. In DNA form, the CDR3 reads TGTGCCAGCAGTCCCGGCGCCAACGAGCAGTACTTC.

The chain combines TRBV6-5 with TRBJ1-2; D possibly corresponds to TRBD1 (5 bases). V lost 0 bases, J lost 8 bases, and 13 bases lay in between. The CDR3 totals 14 residues. CDR1 is MNHEY and CDR2 is SVGAGI in the germline V gene. In nucleotides, the CDR3 is TGTGCCAGCAGTTACTCGTGGCAGGGAGGCGGCTACACCTTC. This gives the protein CASSYSWQGGGYTF.

This clonotype was counted a few times. The chain uses TRBV7-9 and TRBJ2-5, with no clear D. CDR1 SEHNR and CDR2 FQNEAQ come from the germline V gene (reference sequence). The V end was cut by 5 bases, the J end by 7 bases, with 11 bases between. This CDR3 has 12 amino acids. CDR3 in DNA: TGTGCCAGCAGCCCCTTTCAGGCGACCCAGTACTTC. This sequence encodes CASSPFQATQYF. Full variable domain (rest looked up from reference TRBV7-9 and TRBJ2-5): DTGVSQNPRHKITKRGQNVTFRCDPISEHNRLYWYRQTLGQGPEFLTYFQNEAQLEKSRLLSDRFSAERPKGSFSTLEIQRTEQGDSAMYLCASSPFQATQYFGPGTRLLVL.

This clonotype was counted a few times. This chain uses TRBV29-1 with TRBJ2-1; D is unresolved. V was clipped by 5 bases and J by 3 bases, with 5 bases between them. Germline values: CDR1 SQVTM, CDR2 ANQGSEA. The CDR3 has 11 residues. The CDR3 nucleotides are TGCAGCGTTCGGAACTACAATGAGCAGTTCTTC. It is translated as CSVRNYNEQFF.

The J gene is TRBJ1-6, the V gene TRBV5-1; D is ambiguous. The CDR3 has 15 amino acids. V dropped 4 bases and J dropped 7 bases, with 15 bases sitting between them. The germline V gene encodes CDR1 SGHRS and CDR2 YFSETQ. CDR3 nucleotide sequence: TGCGCCAGCAGCCTCCCGGTGGGCGGAAATTCACCCCTCCACTTT. The encoded protein is CASSLPVGGNSPLHF.

This clonotype was picked up a small number of times. The chain combines TRBV5-1 with TRBJ2-1; TRBD2 matches 9 bases. Germline CDR1 reads SGHRS; CDR2 reads YFSETQ. CDR3 length equals 16 residues. V was pared by 4 bases and J by 8 bases, with 13 bases of the junction left unmatched. CDR3 in DNA: TGCGCCAGCAGCCCCTTGGCGGCGGGGGGGCAGGATGAGCAGTTCTTC. This translates into CASSPLAAGGQDEQFF. The full variable domain, in which reference TRBV5-1 and TRBJ2-1 provide the parts outside the CDR3, is KAGVTQTPRYLIKTRGQQVTLSCSPISGHRSVSWYQQTPGQGLQFLFEYFSETQRNKGNFPGRFSGRQFSNSRSEMNVSTLELGDSALYLCASSPLAAGGQDEQFFGPGTRLTVL.

This clonotype showed up just a few times. This rearrangement joins TRBV5-1 to TRBJ1-2; D uncertain. Germline CDR1 SGHRS, CDR2 YFSETQ. The CDR3 has 15 residues. V lost 0 bases, J lost 0 bases, and 9 bases lay in between. The CDR3 reads CASSLDSGPNYGYTF. The CDR3 nucleotides are TGCGCCAGCAGCTTGGATTCTGGGCCTAACTATGGCTACACCTTC.

This clonotype was seen only a few times. This rearrangement joins TRBV9 to TRBJ1-2; the match to TRBD1 covers 7 bases. This CDR3 is built from 18 residues. Germline loops: CDR1 SGDLS, CDR2 YYNGEE. Trimming took 0 bases from V and 4 from J; bases not matched to a gene: 15. DNA of the CDR3: TGTGCCAGCAGCGTAGCCCCCGGACAGGTGGCCCCCCTCTATGGCTACACCTTC. It yields the protein CASSVAPGQVAPLYGYTF.

This chain uses TRBV4-2 with TRBJ1-2, with D perhaps matching TRBD1 (6 bases). Germline CDR1 is LGHNA and CDR2 is YNFKEQ. Trimming removed 0 bases from V and 4 bases from J, with 15 bases in between. The CDR3 sequence is 16 residues long. CDR3 sequence reads: CASSQDLSTGSYGYTF. CDR3 DNA sequence: TGTGCCAGCAGCCAAGATCTAAGCACAGGGTCCTATGGCTACACCTTC.

This clonotype was seen ten or more times. A junction end diverges from the germline sequence, so it may reflect a read error. The chain combines TRBV6-2 or TRBV6-3 with TRBJ2-1; D ambiguous. CDR3 size: 12 residues. Germline V CDR1 and CDR2: MNHEY, SVGEGT. CDR3 sequence: CASSDSYNEQFF. The CDR3 DNA is TGTGCCAGCAGTGACTCCTACAATGAGCAGTTCTTC.

The genes are TRBV7-9 and TRBJ2-7, with D uncertain. This CDR3 is built from 11 residues. Deletions cut 3 bases from V and 7 bases from J, with 7 bases between. CDR1 SEHNR and CDR2 FQNEAQ come from the germline V gene (reference sequence). CDR3 in amino acids: CASSFSAEQYF. In DNA, the CDR3 is TGTGCCAGCAGCTTCAGTGCGGAGCAGTACTTC.

The V gene is TRBV6-5, the J gene TRBJ2-7; 9 bases are a match to TRBD2. The CDR3 loop spans 14 amino acids. Germline loops: CDR1 MNHEY, CDR2 SVGAGI. Unmatched junction bases numbered 6, after V lost 6 bases and J lost 3 bases. CDR3 loop: CASRDSGGNYEQYF. The CDR3, as DNA: TGTGCCAGCAGAGATAGCGGGGGTAACTACGAGCAGTACTTC.

There are a few counts of this clonotype. The chain couples TRBV7-6 to TRBJ2-5; D might be TRBD2 (6 bases). The CDR3 covers 16 residues. Germline loops: CDR1 SGHVS, CDR2 FNYEAQ. The V gene lost 0 bases and the J gene lost 5 bases, with 16 bases spanning the gap. The DNA for the CDR3 is TGTGCCAGCAGCTTAGCGGCTCGGGGGTGGACCGAGACCCAGTACTTC. Translated, it gives CASSLAARGWTETQYF.

V is TRBV27 and J is TRBJ2-3, with D maybe TRBD2 (7 bases). Trimming took off 7 bases at V and 4 bases at J, with 15 bases between the two ends. The CDR3 is made up of 14 amino acids. Germline loops: CDR1 MNHEY, CDR2 SMNVEV (reference sequence). The chain's CDR3 is CASNPGGQPDTQYF. Here the CDR3 DNA reads TGTGCCAGCAACCCCGGGGGGCAACCAGATACGCAGTATTTT.

This clonotype was recorded at least ten times. The chain couples TRBV5-1 to TRBJ1-3; D may be TRBD1 (6 bases). Trimming took off 4 bases at V and 0 bases at J, with 11 bases between the two ends. CDR3 length equals 15 residues. Germline lookup yields CDR1 SGHRS and CDR2 YFSETQ. The CDR3 loop is CASSLGQISGNTIYF. CDR3 DNA sequence: TGCGCCAGCAGCCTGGGACAAATCTCTGGAAACACCATATATTTT.

This clonotype was counted a few times. This chain connects TRBV18 to TRBJ1-6; TRBD1 is a possible D gene (6 bases). The germline gives CDR1 KGHSH, CDR2 LQKENI. The CDR3 is made up of 15 amino acids. Trimming pared 4 bases from V and 8 bases from J, leaving 15 bases between. The CDR3 DNA reads TGTGCCAGCTCACTCGAAGGGGGGATCGATTCACCCCTCCACTTT. This encodes CASSLEGGIDSPLHF.

This clonotype showed up many times. This chain links TRBV6-5 with TRBJ2-7; D uncertain. This CDR3 has 15 amino acids. Germline V gives CDR1 MNHEY, CDR2 SVGAGI. Trimming pared 4 bases from V and 3 bases from J, leaving 16 bases between. CDR3 region: CASSSSRVRHYEQYV. In DNA form, the CDR3 reads TGTGCCAGCAGTTCTTCCCGGGTCAGACACTACGAGCAGTACGTC.

This chain connects TRBV12-3 or TRBV12-4 to TRBJ2-3; D unclear. The V gene lost 5 bases and the J gene lost 4 bases, with 10 bases spanning the gap. The CDR3 spans 13 residues. In nucleotides, the CDR3 is TGTGCCAGCAGTCGGAACAGAGCAGATACGCAGTATTTT. Translated, it gives CASSRNRADTQYF.

This clonotype occurred a few times. The rearrangement uses TRBV20-1 and TRBJ1-1, with D possibly TRBD1 on 5 matching bases. The CDR3 contains 13 residues. CDR1 and CDR2 (germline): DFQATT, SNEGSKA (reference sequence). The V and J ends lost 3 bases and 1 base respectively, with 9 bases between them. CDR3 coding DNA: TGCAGTGCTAGCGGGGCGCCGAACACTGAAGCTTTCTTT. It yields the protein CSASGAPNTEAFF.

The chain carries TRBV9 and TRBJ2-3, with a tentative D call TRBD1 (5 bases). Germline CDR1 SGDLS, CDR2 YYNGEE. There are 16 residues in the CDR3. Trimming removed 0 bases from V and 2 bases from J, with 13 bases in between. The CDR3 sequence: CASSVGGLADTDTQYF. The DNA of the CDR3 is TGTGCCAGCAGCGTAGGGGGCTTGGCGGACACAGATACGCAGTATTTT.

CDR3 in amino acids: CASSGQGIDNQPQHF. The CDR3 DNA reads TGTGCCAGCAGCGGGCAGGGGATAGACAATCAGCCCCAGCATTTT. The V gene is TRBV28, the J gene TRBJ1-5, with a weak D call TRBD1 (6 bases). Germline CDR1 reads MDHEN; CDR2 reads SYDVKM. The CDR3 is made up of 15 amino acids. Trimming removed 6 bases from V and 3 bases from J, with 15 bases in between. The whole variable domain, filled in from reference TRBV28 and TRBJ1-5, reads DVKVTQSSRYLVKRTGEKVFLECVQDMDHENMFWYRQDPGLGLRLIYFSYDVKMKEKGDIPEGYSVSREKKERFSLILESASTNQTSMYLCASSGQGIDNQPQHFGDGTRLSIL.

The chain is built from TRBV20-1 and TRBJ2-5; possible D gene TRBD2, 5 bases. Germline V gene data show CDR1 as DFQATT and CDR2 as SNEGSKA (reference sequence). With 6 bases removed from V and 1 base from J, the gap between germline ends came to 9 bases. The CDR3 extends over 12 amino acids. CDR3 in DNA: TGCAGTGCGCAGCGGACCCAAGAGACCCAGTACTTC. Translation: CSAQRTQETQYF.

The genes are TRBV27 and TRBJ2-3, with 7 bases aligning to TRBD2. Germline V gene lookup returns CDR1 MNHEY and CDR2 SMNVEV (reference sequence). J was trimmed by 5 bases and V by 5 bases; bases with no gene match: 7. The CDR3 length is 14 residues. The CDR3 sequence: CASSNRDYEDTQYF. The CDR3 DNA is TGTGCCAGCAGTAACCGGGACTACGAAGATACGCAGTATTTT.

This clonotype was picked up a small number of times. The chain combines TRBV4-1 with TRBJ2-7; D gene uncertain. Germline values: CDR1 MGHRA, CDR2 YSYEKL. Trimming shortened V by 1 base and J by 3 bases, and 7 bases separated the two germline ends. The CDR3 loop spans 13 amino acids. The CDR3 DNA reads as TGCGCCAGCAGCCAAGTCTCGTTCTACGAGCAGTACTTC. This gives the protein CASSQVSFYEQYF.

This clonotype has just a few counts. The CDR3 region has the DNA TGTGCCAGCTCACCACCGGGGGCCTTTCGCACAGATACGCAGTATTTT. Translating gives CASSPPGAFRTDTQYF. The chain links TRBV18 to TRBJ2-3, with D perhaps matching TRBD1 (6 bases). Trimming took off 0 bases at V and 1 base at J, with 11 bases between the two ends. The germline gives CDR1 KGHSH, CDR2 LQKENI. The CDR3 totals 16 residues. Using reference TRBV18 and TRBJ2-3 for the parts outside the CDR3, the full variable domain is NAGVMQNPRHLVRRRGQEARLRCSPMKGHSHVYWYRQLPEEGLKFMVYLQKENIIDESGMPKERFSAEFPKEGPSILRIQQVVRGDSAAYFCASSPPGAFRTDTQYFGPGTRLTVL.